This T cell receptor (beta chain) was sequenced during a study of blood T cells in healthy people across ages. Study-wide findings and caveats: The CMV status of each donor remained undetermined, and this could have confounded shifts in expanded clonotypes. Long-lived donors exceeded aged donors in naive CD4+ cells and diversity.

Remarks on this clonotype: Its antigen is as yet unknown.

Staff drew around 10 milliliters of peripheral blood from each donor. Sample-barcoded 5' priming and a J-beta primer mix drove a second PCR of roughly 6 to 12 cycles. TCRdb re-called the 5' RACE reads through MiXCR, storing one row per CDR3 protein. This sample has 980,000 or so distinct CDR3 sequences; about 48% occur once, and the top ten carry roughly an eighth. The receptor comes from a young man in good health. Specimen: blood.

The CDR3 nucleotides read TGTGCCAGCAGTTTTAACGGGCCTAATGAAAAACTGTTTTTT. This gives the protein CASSFNGPNEKLFF. V gene TRBV27 combines with J gene TRBJ1-4; D unresolved. Germline V gene sequence: CDR1 MNHEY, CDR2 SMNVEV (reference sequence). Trimming pared 3 bases from V and 3 bases from J, leaving 8 bases between. CDR3 length: 14 residues.